These 5 T cell receptor beta chains share one sample of origin, sequenced in a study of blood T cell repertoires in COVID-19. Using immunoSEQ multiplex PCR, the repertoire was profiled, and TCRdb retains in-frame clones only, with some absent. The sample has 150,000 to 200,000 clones, 89% seen once. Sequencing used PBMCs or T cells enriched from blood (not recorded which). These receptors were obtained from a woman aged 18-30 years who had recovered from COVID-19.

This clone was seen ten or more times. This chain connects TRBV4-1 to TRBJ1-2, with TRBD1 matching 8 bases. This CDR3 is built from 14 residues. The V gene end was trimmed by 0 bases and the J gene end by 5 bases; junction bases not matched to a gene: 2. Germline CDR1 is MGHRA and CDR2 is YSYEKL. The CDR3 sequence is CASSQERQGYGYTF. CDR3 DNA sequence: TGCGCCAGCAGCCAAGAACGACAGGGGTATGGCTACACCTTC.

The CDR3 spells CASQGESTDTQYF. The CDR3 coding sequence is TGCGCCAGTCAGGGGGAGAGCACAGATACGCAGTATTTT. The chain uses TRBV4-1 and TRBJ2-3, with 7 bases aligning to TRBD1. The germline CDR1 and CDR2 sequences are MGHRA and YSYEKL. The CDR3 runs to 13 residues. Trimming at V came to 9 bases and at J to 0 bases, leaving 3 bases not matched to a gene.

The rearrangement uses TRBV7-6 and TRBJ1-5; a possible D gene is TRBD1 (6 bases). Germline V CDR1 and CDR2: SGHVS, FNYEAQ. V dropped 5 bases and J dropped 0 bases, with 14 bases sitting between them. This CDR3 comprises 16 residues. The CDR3 sequence is CASSAGTRHSNQPQHF. CDR3 bases: TGTGCCAGCAGCGCTGGGACAAGGCATAGCAATCAGCCCCAGCATTTT.

The rearrangement uses TRBV4-1 and TRBJ1-1; 7 bases align to TRBD1. V dropped 2 bases and J dropped 0; count of bases not matched to a gene: 3. Per the germline V gene, CDR1 is MGHRA and CDR2 is YSYEKL. The CDR3 length is 15 residues. The CDR3 is CASSQTGTVNTEAFF. DNA of the CDR3: TGCGCCAGCAGCCAAACCGGGACAGTGAACACTGAAGCTTTCTTT.

V usage is TRBV21-1 and J usage is TRBJ2-1; the table gives TRBD2 as D, unverified against the DNA. TRBV21-1 is a pseudogene locus. There are 14 residues in the CDR3. CDR3: CASSKVGWGGEQFF. The DNA of the CDR3 is TGTGCCAGCAGCAAAGTTGGTTGGGGGGGTGAGCAGTTCTTC.